These T cell receptor beta chains were read from a single sample in a study of PD-1 blockade in classical Hodgkin lymphoma. Assay: immunoSEQ multiplex PCR; the TCRdb copy retains only in-frame clones and omits some. The table includes 46,000 or so clones, just under 80% detected once. The sequenced sample was peripheral blood mononuclear cells (PBMCs), obtained before the fourth cycle of nivolumab. The receptors come from a human donor with classical Hodgkin lymphoma. Each CDR3 is given with its conserved first and last residue. D genes are given only for firm matches. Clone size appears in some rows only: once, few, many, or a class for an expanded clone.

V gene	clone size	J gene	D gene	CDR3 DNA	CDR3 protein
TRBV21-1	few	TRBJ1-2	.	TGTGCCAGCAGCAAAGAGGGCTCTCTTTGGTATGGCTACACCTTC	CASSKEGSLWYGYTF
TRBV11-1	.	TRBJ1-2	.	TGTGCCAGCAGCCCCCGCGCTACTAACTATGGCTACACCTTC	CASSPRATNYGYTF
TRBV2	.	TRBJ1-5	TRBD1	TGTGCCAGCAGTGAAGCGCTTCAGGGGGGGACTCAGCCCCAGCATTTT	CASSEALQGGTQPQHF
TRBV7-8	large	TRBJ2-7	.	TGTGCCAGCAGCTACCGGACAGTAAGCTCCTACGAGCAGTACTTC	CASSYRTVSSYEQYF
TRBV6-5	once	TRBJ2-3	TRBD2	TGTGCCAGCAGTTACTCTGGACTAGCGGGGAGTAATACGCAGTATTTT	CASSYSGLAGSNTQYF
TRBV9	.	TRBJ2-7	TRBD2	TGTGCCAGCAGCCTAGCGGGGGGGATCTCCTACGAGCAGTACTTC	CASSLAGGISYEQYF
TRBV5-4	.	TRBJ2-3	.	TGTGCCAGCAGCTGGTACCGGGGAGAATATAGCACAGATACGCAGTATTTT	CASSWYRGEYSTDTQYF
TRBV9	.	TRBJ2-2	.	TGTGCCAGCAGCGTACGGGGGACAGTGAACACCGGGGAGCTGTTTTTT	CASSVRGTVNTGELFF
TRBV7-2	.	TRBJ2-5	.	TGTGCCAGCAGAATATCCGGAGGGACCCAGTACTTC	CASRISGGTQYF
TRBV18	.	TRBJ1-1	.	TGTGCCAGCTCTGAGACAGAACATCGGAACACTGAAGCTTTCTTT	CASSETEHRNTEAFF